The rows below give T cell receptor beta chains drawn from one sample of a study of blood T cell repertoires in COVID-19. Sequencing was performed with immunoSEQ multiplex PCR; in TCRdb, only in-frame clones are kept and a portion is missing. Altogether around 300,000 clones are present, more than 75% being singletons, with the ten largest covering 2% to 2.5%. The sample comprised PBMCs or T cells enriched from blood (not recorded which). The receptor set was obtained from a woman in her sixties or seventies in a cohort exposed to, infected with or recovered from COVID-19 (not recorded which). Both conserved end residues are part of each CDR3. A D gene is named only where the DNA matches it firmly. Clone size is shown for a subset of rows, as once, few, many or a class of expanded clone.

d_gene	j_gene	v_gene	abundance	CDR3aa	CDR3nt
TRBD1	TRBJ1-1	TRBV5-1	once	CASSLYGTGNTEAFF	TGCGCCAGCAGCTTGTACGGGACAGGGAACACTGAAGCTTTCTTT
NA	TRBJ1-1	TRBV19	NA	CASSWGGKGEAFF	TGTGCCAGTAGTTGGGGAGGTAAGGGTGAAGCTTTCTTT
NA	TRBJ1-2	TRBV10-2	NA	CASSDGYTSDDYTF	TGCGCCAGCAGTGACGGGTACACCTCTGACGACTACACCTTC
TRBD1	TRBJ1-1	TRBV28	NA	CASSFRGQGVMRMNTEAFF	TGTGCCAGCAGTTTTCGGGGACAGGGCGTAATGCGAATGAACACTGAAGCTTTCTTT
NA	TRBJ1-6	TRBV2	NA	CASSEDRGGSPLHF	TGTGCCAGCAGTGAGGATAGGGGTGGATCACCCCTCCACTTT
NA	TRBJ2-7	TRBV6-1	NA	CASSEGWVRGGYEQYF	TGTGCCAGCAGTGAAGGGTGGGTCAGGGGCGGCTACGAGCAGTACTTC
NA	TRBJ2-3	TRBV5-1	NA	CASSRSGGSGDTQYF	TGCGCCAGCAGTCGCTCAGGAGGGAGCGGGGATACGCAGTATTTT
TRBD1	TRBJ1-4	TRBV13	NA	CASSTRQGFGEKLFF	TGTGCCAGCAGCACGAGACAGGGGTTTGGTGAAAAACTGTTTTTT
TRBD2	TRBJ2-5	TRBV11-2	NA	CASSRRPSGNPPETQYF	TGTGCCAGCAGCCGGAGGCCTAGCGGGAACCCCCCAGAGACCCAGTACTTC
NA	TRBJ1-5	TRBV25-1	NA	CASSGERIGQPQHF	TGTGCCAGCAGTGGGGAGAGGATAGGGCAGCCCCAGCATTTT
NA	TRBJ1-1	TRBV7-9	NA	CASSFTGSNTEAFF	TGTGCCAGCAGCTTTACGGGGTCGAACACTGAAGCTTTCTTT
TRBD2	TRBJ2-1	TRBV5-1	NA	CASSSTSRGYNEQFF	TGCGCCAGCAGCTCGACTAGCAGAGGCTACAATGAGCAGTTCTTC
TRBD1	TRBJ1-5	TRBV2	once	CASMFPSGGSQPQHF	TGTGCCAGCATGTTCCCATCAGGGGGGAGTCAGCCCCAGCATTTT
TRBD1	TRBJ2-7	TRBV18	NA	CASSPPGQGAYEQYF	TGTGCCAGCTCACCTCCGGGACAGGGGGCTTACGAGCAGTACTTC
NA	TRBJ1-1	TRBV19	NA	CASSAGYYTEAFF	TGTGCCAGTAGTGCGGGGTACTACACTGAAGCTTTCTTT
NA	TRBJ2-1	TRBV3-1/TRBV3-2	NA	CASSPRAPHNEQFF	TGTGCCAGCAGCCCGAGGGCGCCACACAATGAGCAGTTCTTC
TRBD1	TRBJ2-7	TRBV25-1	NA	CASRVSGTGGFYEQYF	TGTGCCAGCAGAGTCTCCGGGACAGGGGGTTTCTACGAGCAGTACTTC
TRBD1	TRBJ2-3	TRBV3-1/TRBV3-2	NA	CASSRQGAGVDTQYF	TGTGCCAGCAGCCGTCAGGGGGCTGGGGTAGATACGCAGTATTTT
NA	TRBJ2-6	TRBV15	NA	CATSRASGANVLTF	TGTGCCACCAGCAGAGCCTCCGGTGCCAACGTCCTGACTTTC
NA	TRBJ1-5	TRBV18	NA	CASSPRRESNQPQHF	TGTGCCAGCTCACCGAGAAGGGAGAGCAATCAGCCCCAGCATTTT
NA	TRBJ1-1	TRBV9	once	CASSAGQLNTEAFF	TGTGCCAGCAGCGCCGGACAGTTGAACACTGAAGCTTTCTTT
NA	TRBJ2-5	TRBV30	NA	CAWSVGETQYF	TGTGCCTGGAGTGTCGGAGAGACCCAGTACTTC
TRBD2	TRBJ2-1	TRBV7-3	NA	CASSFRLAGEGQFF	TGTGCCAGCAGCTTCCGACTAGCGGGAGAGGGGCAGTTCTTC
TRBD1	TRBJ1-5	TRBV24-1	NA	CATRGRGLSQPQHF	TGTGCCACCAGAGGCAGGGGGCTTAGTCAGCCCCAGCATTTT
NA	TRBJ1-2	TRBV6-1	NA	CASSETGGYGYTF	TGTGCCAGCAGTGAAACGGGGGGCTATGGCTACACCTTC
NA	TRBJ1-1	TRBV4-2	once	CASSQVQGQENTEAFF	TGTGCCAGCAGCCAAGTTCAAGGACAAGAGAACACTGAAGCTTTCTTT
NA	TRBJ2-7	TRBV5-1	NA	CASSLGVYEQYF	TGCGCCAGCAGCTTGGGAGTATACGAGCAGTACTTC
NA	TRBJ1-5	TRBV28	NA	CASRYGGRDQPQHF	TGTGCCAGCAGGTACGGGGGAAGGGATCAGCCCCAGCATTTT
NA	TRBJ1-6	TRBV28	NA	CASIIRGSPLHF	TGTGCCAGCATCATACGGGGTTCACCCCTCCACTTT
TRBD2	TRBJ2-3	TRBV4-3	NA	CASALAGVVTDTQYF	TGCGCCAGCGCCCTAGCGGGAGTAGTTACAGATACGCAGTATTTT
TRBD1	TRBJ1-6	TRBV5-4	NA	CASSLGAEGAPRSPLHF	TGTGCCAGCAGCTTGGGTGCTGAGGGGGCACCACGTTCACCCCTCCACTTT
TRBD1	TRBJ2-7	TRBV28	NA	CASNRQGLYEQYF	TGTGCCAGCAACCGACAGGGTCTTTACGAGCAGTACTTC
TRBD2	TRBJ2-2	TRBV2	NA	CASNILAGGIGELFF	TGTGCCAGCAACATTCTAGCGGGAGGTATCGGGGAGCTGTTTTTT
NA	TRBJ1-2	TRBV28	few	CASRWGLNYGYTF	TGTGCCAGCAGGTGGGGCCTTAACTATGGCTACACCTTC
TRBD2	TRBJ2-3	TRBV10-2	many	CASSTLAGDGDTQYF	TGCGCCAGCAGTACCTTAGCGGGAGACGGAGATACGCAGTATTTT
NA	TRBJ2-2	TRBV24-1	NA	CATSPSSFGELFF	TGTGCCACCAGTCCCTCCTCCTTCGGGGAGCTGTTTTTT
TRBD2	TRBJ2-7	TRBV4-1	NA	CASSRGLAGGTTYEQYF	TGCGCCAGCAGCCGGGGACTAGCGGGAGGAACGACCTACGAGCAGTACTTC
NA	TRBJ2-7	TRBV7-2	NA	CASSDSPYHEQYF	TGTGCCAGCAGCGATAGCCCTTACCACGAGCAGTACTTC
NA	TRBJ2-1	TRBV6-1	NA	CASSEALGVYNEQFF	TGTGCCAGCAGTGAAGCGCTCGGGGTATACAATGAGCAGTTCTTC
TRBD2	TRBJ2-1	TRBV7-2	few	CASSFSTSSQFF	TGTGCCAGCAGCTTCTCGACTAGCTCCCAGTTCTTC
TRBD1	TRBJ1-5	TRBV6-4	NA	CASSDSRGQGDQPQHF	TGTGCCAGCAGTGACTCGAGGGGGCAGGGCGATCAGCCCCAGCATTTT
NA	TRBJ1-2	TRBV9	NA	CASSPPRSNYGYTF	TGTGCCAGCAGCCCCCCTCGGTCCAACTATGGCTACACCTTC
NA	TRBJ1-5	TRBV28	NA	CASSSPGRAGQPQHF	TGTGCCAGCAGTTCCCCGGGGAGGGCAGGGCAGCCCCAGCATTTT
NA	TRBJ2-3	TRBV18	NA	CASSPTSTDTQYF	TGTGCCAGCTCACCAACTAGCACAGATACGCAGTATTTT
TRBD2	TRBJ2-1	TRBV5-4	NA	CASSLGGLAGLNEQFF	TGTGCCAGCAGCCTGGGGGGACTAGCGGGCCTTAATGAGCAGTTCTTC